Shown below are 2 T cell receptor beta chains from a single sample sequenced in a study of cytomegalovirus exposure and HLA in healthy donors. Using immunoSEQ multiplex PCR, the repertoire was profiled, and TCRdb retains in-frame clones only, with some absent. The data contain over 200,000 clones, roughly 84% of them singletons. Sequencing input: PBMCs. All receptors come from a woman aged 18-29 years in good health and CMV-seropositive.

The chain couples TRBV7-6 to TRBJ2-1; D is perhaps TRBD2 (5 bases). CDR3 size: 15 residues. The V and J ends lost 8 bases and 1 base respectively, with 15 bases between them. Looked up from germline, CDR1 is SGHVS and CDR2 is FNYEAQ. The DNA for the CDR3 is TGTGCCAGCTCAAAAGGACTGCTGTCCTACAATGAGCAGTTCTTC. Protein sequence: CASSKGLLSYNEQFF. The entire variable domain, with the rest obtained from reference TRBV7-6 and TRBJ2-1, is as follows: GAGVSQSPRYKVTKRGQDVALRCDPISGHVSLYWYRQALGQGPEFLTYFNYEAQQDKSGLPNDRFSAERPEGSISTLTIQRTEQRDSAMYRCASSKGLLSYNEQFFGPGTRLTVL.

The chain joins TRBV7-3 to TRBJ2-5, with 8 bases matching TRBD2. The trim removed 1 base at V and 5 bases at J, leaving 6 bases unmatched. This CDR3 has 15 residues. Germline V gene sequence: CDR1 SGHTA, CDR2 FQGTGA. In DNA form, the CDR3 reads TGTGCCAGCAGCTTAAATCCGGGAGGGAGTGAGACCCAGTACTTC. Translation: CASSLNPGGSETQYF.